The T cell receptor beta chain under discussion was sequenced for a study of T cells after posttransplantation cyclophosphamide (dated by TCRdb to between 2015 and 2016). About the investigation overall: Using TRB sequencing, the study followed how the T cell repertoire reconstituted after myeloablative bone marrow transplantation in which posttransplantation cyclophosphamide served as GVHD prophylaxis. In 3 patients, TRB sequencing was also performed on up to 3 more blood samples taken 2 to 5.2 years after transplant, and in 4 patients, pretransplant blood was also TRB-sequenced. Because TRA and TRB clonality correlated tightly in fewer than ten samples, later TCR analyses were limited to TRB. Antigen receptor sequencing covered samples from about 40 PTCy-treated patients and fewer than 20 of their related bone marrow donors. Blood from all 30 or so PTCy patients with 1-year posttransplant specimens was subjected to TRB sequencing. Public TRB sequences were queried against a database of over 3,500 sequences associated with responses to pathogens, tumor antigens, self-antigens and alloantigens. The paper as a whole reports these results and caveats: The TRB repertoires of T cells infiltrating skin or the GI tract showed only limited overlap with the TRB repertoires found in blood. Donor-recipient similarity was low at 1-2 months but increased during the first year, and donor CD8+ memory clones often dominated later blood repertoires. Across 45 patients, recipient CMV seropositivity and CMV reactivation were highly associated with TRB clonality; PTCy diversity was similar to CNI/methotrexate controls.

TRB sequencing was run on genomic DNA with either the immunoSEQ assay at survey resolution or the hsTCRB kit. Per the authors' processing: The immunoSEQ software handled initial read processing, and the LymphoSeq R package was used for repertoire analyses. Clonality was computed as 1 minus normalized Shannon entropy; Gini coefficient was also calculated for each TRB dataset. Phenotypes of unsorted samples were inferred by mapping TRB sequences from sorted subsets of the recipient or donor onto the same recipient's unsorted samples. In TCRdb, the immuneACCESS table is reduced to in-frame sequences with V and J assigned. These tables do not hold every clone; where another copy was compared, an unresolved V gene accounts for under half, and the others remain unexplained. V and J calls and clone size come straight from that table; D and trimming were deduced from the DNA. Across this sample there are thousands of clones, with roughly four fifths seen only once. 20% to 25% of the sample rests with the top ten.

Comments on this clone: This receptor's antigen is unknown. Base-call qualities are not available, and no considerably larger clone is one nucleotide away.

The PTCy-treated patients were drawn from a prospective, multi-institutional clinical trial. Mononuclear cells from peripheral blood and bone marrow were separated by Ficoll-Hypaque density centrifugation and then cryopreserved. The germline V gene (reference sequence) yields LNHDA for CDR1 and SQIVND for CDR2. The CDR3 starts with the cysteine, ends with the phenylalanine, and has 15 residues. Only the CDR3 part of the read is kept: 45 bases, read in frame from the first base. Between the V and J ends, shortened by 6 bases and 13 bases respectively, the junction contains 24 bases. Sequences were obtained from PBMCs. This receptor was taken from a man aged 30 to 45 with a blood cancer, CMV-positive, and with a related stem cell donor. The chain couples TRBV19 to TRBJ2-2; too little of a D gene remains to name it. The CDR3 amino acid sequence is: CASRPTKNSSPSLFF. The DNA sequence reads TGTGCCAGTAGACCAACCAAAAACAGCTCCCCGTCGCTGTTTTTT.